The 17 T cell receptor beta chains presented below share a single source sample, sequenced in a study of shared clonotypes between healthy human individuals. Sequencing used immunoSEQ multiplex PCR; TCRdb keeps in-frame clones, though not all of them. The sample includes fewer than 2.5 million clones, over 85% of them seen just once. Sequences were obtained from naive CD4+ T cells from PBMCs. Subset meaning: CD45RA+ positively selected. These receptors were obtained from a man between 18 and 35 years old in good health. Some clones in this sample may be carry-over from other donors' samples.

V and J are TRBV28 and TRBJ2-5; a possible D gene is TRBD2 (5 bases). The CDR3 has 15 residues. V gave up 9 bases and J gave up 2 bases, with 19 bases separating them. CDR1 and CDR2 from the germline V gene are MDHEN and SYDVKM. The CDR3 sequence: CASTGRADRQETQYF. In DNA form, the CDR3 reads TGTGCCAGTACGGGTAGAGCGGACCGACAAGAGACCCAGTACTTC.

The genes are TRBV28 and TRBJ2-3; no clear D. V was trimmed by 4 bases and J by 7 bases, leaving 9 bases between them. The CDR3 runs to 12 residues. Germline V lookup: CDR1 MDHEN, CDR2 SYDVKM. The CDR3 sequence is CASSSPRNTQYF. The DNA of the CDR3 is TGTGCCAGCAGTTCCCCTCGGAATACGCAGTATTTT.

The rearrangement joins TRBV5-1 to TRBJ2-7; 7 bases align to TRBD2. The CDR3 extends over 14 amino acids. CDR1 and CDR2 (germline): SGHRS, YFSETQ. V was clipped by 5 bases and J by 2 bases; unmatched bases: 7. CDR3: CASRRSSGTYEQYF. CDR3 DNA sequence: TGCGCCAGCAGGCGGTCTAGCGGAACCTACGAGCAGTACTTC.

J is TRBJ2-1 and V is TRBV5-1; 10 bases map to TRBD2. Germline CDR1 reads SGHRS; CDR2 reads YFSETQ. The CDR3 runs to 16 residues. V shed 3 bases and J 8 bases; nucleotides not matched to a gene: 11. CDR3 nucleotide sequence: TGCGCCAGCAGCTCGCCTCGGAGCGGGAGGGGCGATGAGCAGTTCTTC. It translates to CASSSPRSGRGDEQFF.

The CDR3 spells CASSVGLAGGPASVDTQYF. The CDR3 DNA is TGTGCCAGCAGCGTGGGACTAGCGGGAGGGCCTGCTTCGGTGGATACGCAGTATTTT. The V gene is TRBV9, the J gene TRBJ2-3; 16 positions match TRBD2. Trimming at V came to 2 bases and at J to 6 bases, leaving 12 bases not matched to a gene. Germline-derived CDR1 and CDR2 are SGDLS and YYNGEE. The CDR3 covers 19 residues.

J is TRBJ2-1 and V is TRBV12-1. TRBV12-1 is termed a pseudogene. The CDR3 has 17 residues. CDR3 protein: CASSSLSQASGTNEQFF. The CDR3 region has the DNA TGTGCCAGCAGCTCCCTATCCCAGGCCTCCGGGACGAATGAGCAGTTCTTC.

This clone was seen just once. The V call is TRBV5-1, the J call TRBJ2-5; D not certain. V lost 4 bases and J lost 5, with 9 bases in between. Germline values: CDR1 SGHRS, CDR2 YFSETQ. The CDR3 has 12 residues. The CDR3, as DNA: TGCGCCAGCAGCCGATTCGGGGAGACCCAGTACTTC. Translation: CASSRFGETQYF.

The rearrangement joins TRBV2 to TRBJ2-4, with TRBD2 matching over 10 bases. This CDR3 is 15 amino acids long. V lost 2 bases to trimming and J lost 5 bases; unmatched junction nucleotides: 3. CDR1 and CDR2 (germline): SNHLY, FYNNEI. CDR3 sequence reads: CASSEKREGQNIQYF. For the CDR3, the DNA is TGTGCCAGCAGTGAAAAGCGGGAGGGTCAAAACATTCAGTACTTC.

The rearrangement links TRBV10-3 to TRBJ1-6; D possibly corresponds to TRBD1 (5 bases). Trimming took off 2 bases at V and 8 bases at J, with 7 bases between the two ends. Germline CDR1 ENHRY, CDR2 SYGVKD. The CDR3 contains 13 residues. DNA for the CDR3: TGTGCCATCAGTGAGGACAGAGATTCACCCCTCCACTTT. Residues: CAISEDRDSPLHF.

V gene TRBV15 combines with J gene TRBJ2-1, with 16 positions matching TRBD2. The trim removed 0 bases at V and 5 bases at J, leaving 7 bases unmatched. This CDR3 has 19 residues. Germline V lookup: CDR1 LNHNV, CDR2 YYDKDF (reference sequence). Written as DNA, the CDR3 is TGTGCCACCAGCAGAGACCCCGGGACTAGCGGGAGGGTAGACAATGAGCAGTTCTTC. It codes for CATSRDPGTSGRVDNEQFF.

For this clone: The same CDR3 arises from other DNA sequences in this sample as well. The rearrangement joins TRBV11-1 to TRBJ2-5; D is perhaps TRBD1 (5 bases). This CDR3 region has 13 residues. V lost 5 bases and J lost 1, with 8 bases in between. Per the germline V gene, CDR1 is SGHAT and CDR2 is FQDESV (reference sequence). In nucleotides, the CDR3 is TGTGCCAGCAGCCTGGGGCCCCAAGAGACCCAGTACTTC. Its translation: CASSLGPQETQYF.

J is TRBJ1-3 and V is TRBV10-3, with 9 nucleotides matching TRBD1. Looked up from germline, CDR1 is ENHRY and CDR2 is SYGVKD. CDR3 length: 17 amino acids. The J segment lost 0 bases and the V segment lost 5 bases, leaving 8 bases of the junction unmatched. CDR3 amino acids: CAISRTGDIFSGNTIYF. The CDR3 DNA sequence: TGTGCCATCAGTAGGACAGGGGATATCTTCTCTGGAAACACCATATATTTT.

The V gene is TRBV27, the J gene TRBJ1-2, with no clear D. This CDR3 is 12 amino acids long. V lost 10 bases to trimming and J lost 1 base, with 10 bases between them. Germline assignment: CDR1 MNHEY and CDR2 SMNVEV (reference sequence). CDR3 amino acids: CANAGGNYGYTF. The CDR3 nucleotides read TGTGCCAACGCGGGAGGTAACTATGGCTACACCTTC.

The J gene is TRBJ1-2, the V gene TRBV29-1; unclear D gene. Trimming cost V 4 bases and J 6 bases, with 12 bases left between them. The CDR3 has 12 amino acids. CDR1 SQVTM and CDR2 ANQGSEA come from the germline V gene. DNA of the CDR3: TGCAGCGTTGTATCGGGGAGTGATGGCTACACCTTC. It is translated as CSVVSGSDGYTF.

This chain links TRBV18 with TRBJ2-3, with TRBD2 matching 14 bases. Germline V gene sequence: CDR1 KGHSH, CDR2 LQKENI. V was clipped by 6 bases and J by 8 bases; unmatched bases: 10. CDR3 length: 16 residues. The CDR3 sequence: CASSPDRGLAGVTQYF. The CDR3 DNA reads as TGTGCCAGCTCCCCTGACCGGGGACTAGCGGGAGTTACGCAGTATTTT.

V usage is TRBV30 and J usage is TRBJ1-3, with unresolved D. The germline V gene has CDR1 GTSNPN and CDR2 SVGIG (reference sequence). Trimming took off 0 bases at V and 7 bases at J, with 10 bases between the two ends. The CDR3 extends over 13 amino acids. The CDR3 here is CAWSVNAGNTIYF. The CDR3 DNA reads TGTGCCTGGAGTGTAAATGCGGGGAACACCATATATTTT. The complete variable domain, with remaining parts taken from reference TRBV30 and TRBJ1-3, reads SQTIHQWPATLVQPVGSPLSLECTVEGTSNPNLYWYRQAAGRGLQLLFYSVGIGQISSEVPQNLSASRPQDRQFILSSKKLLLSDSGFYLCAWSVNAGNTIYFGEGSWLTVV.

The chain employs TRBV5-4 and TRBJ1-2, with TRBD1 as a possible D gene (5 bases). Trimming took off 10 bases at V and 2 bases at J, with 18 bases between the two ends. Germline V CDR1 and CDR2: SGHNT, YYREEE (reference sequence). CDR3 size: 14 residues. CDR3 sequence reads: CAFAPGQLNYGYTF. CDR3 coding DNA: TGTGCCTTCGCGCCGGGGCAGCTGAACTATGGCTACACCTTC.